This T cell receptor beta chain was sequenced during a study of vaccination and CD4 T cells after COVID-19 (dated 2022 in TCRdb). For the wider study: SARS-CoV-2 positivity had been established in the convalescent patients by nasal swab PCR, and mild disease was recorded in several of these patients and severe disease in one. In control cultures, a CEFX viral epitope pool was used as positive control, an HIV-1 Nef peptide pool was used as negative control, or no peptide was added. Six males and four females were included in the convalescent cohort, with two Hispanic individuals, seven Caucasians, two Asians and one multiracial person represented. Post-vaccine blood samples were taken a median of around 70 days after the second vaccine dose, with a range of roughly 14 to 241 days. The cultures were stimulated with overlapping spike peptide pools from SARS-CoV-2 and from the common cold coronaviruses HCoV-NL63, HCoV-OC43 and HCoV-229E. The spike-specific CD4+ TCR repertoire was compared before and after mRNA vaccination in 10 COVID-19 convalescent patients and a handful of infection-naive healthy vaccine recipients. Two doses of either the Pfizer-BioNTech BNT162b2 vaccine (n=8) or the Moderna mRNA-1273 vaccine (n=2) were administered to participants. Post-COVID blood samples were collected from convalescent patients a median of approximately 100 days after diagnosis, with a range of roughly 35 to 170 days.

The meaning of the sample's treatment or condition label: approximately 10-day PBMC culture with coronavirus spike peptide pools or control peptides (ViraFEST assay). The ViraFEST assay was used in the study, in which antigen-specific T cells were expanded with peptide pools and expanded clonotypes were subsequently identified by TCR sequencing. The convalescent patients' positive SARS-CoV-2 PCR tests were from March to December 2020, which was before the Alpha, Beta and Delta variants emerged in the United States. Each well held 1.5 million to 2.5 million PBMCs cultured with approximately 9.1 ug/ml peptide pools in IMDM containing roughly 5% human AB serum and 7.5 to 10 IU/ml IL-2. Half of the culture medium was replaced with fresh IL-2-containing medium on days 3 and 7. CD4+ T cells were isolated after approximately 10 days of culture through negative selection using the EasySep CD4+ T cell isolation kit. Ficoll-Paque Plus gradient centrifugation was used to isolate PBMCs from whole blood, and the isolated PBMCs were then either used fresh or cryopreserved at -140C. Triplicate wells were generally used for each culture condition.

Library preparation employed PCR. TCR sequencing of DNA from cultured CD4+ T cells used the Oncomine TCR Beta short-read assay at the Johns Hopkins FTIC core. The QIAamp micro DNA kit was used to extract genomic DNA from the cultured CD4+ T cells. Oncomine TCR Beta libraries from cultured CD4+ T cells were pooled using unique dual indexes and sequenced on an Illumina iSeq 100. The authors' analysis ran thus. Non-productive sequences were removed, and CDR3s that did not start with C, did not end with F or W, or were shorter than 7 amino acids were discarded. The MANAFEST web application was used to identify antigen-specific clonotypes by comparing peptide-stimulated wells against reference wells and other culture wells. Positive clones required FDR below 0.05, an odds ratio above 5, and productive frequency above 0.1% in at least two of three replicate wells. A clonotype was classed as cross-reactive if the clonotype showed significant expansion both in SARS-CoV-2 spike wells and in at least one common cold coronavirus spike condition. Using R version 3.6.1, CDR3 homology was evaluated through Levenshtein distances (stringdist) along with unrooted phylogenetic trees (ape). The public reads were reanalyzed by TCRdb: fastp trimming at Q25, MiXCR alignment, in-frame beta chains only. Rows are combined by CDR3 protein, so each entry shows the most common genes and DNA. TCRdb, not the original authors, processed these V and J calls. For this sample there are about 15,000 distinct CDR3 sequences; approximately 53% appear just once. Clones ranked in the top ten supply 12% of the sample.

Overall study results and their limits: The number of convalescent patients in the study was relatively small, and the study did not examine early timepoints following natural infection. Of the vaccine-specific clones in convalescent patients, 304 of 307, or nearly all, reacted only to SARS-CoV-2 spike and did not cross-react with common cold coronaviruses. Among the post-vaccine SARS-CoV-2-reactive clones in convalescent patients, a median about 86% showed up only after vaccination, which suggests vaccine-specific priming. The median number of SARS-CoV-2-reactive clonotypes rose from under 25 after infection to a few dozen after vaccination, but the change was not significant.

CDR1 and CDR2, looked up from the germline V gene, are KGHDR and SFDVKD. Trimming removed 3 bases from V and 2 bases from J; the gene matches leave 2 bases unexplained. The CDR3, from cysteine to phenylalanine, totals 15 residues. Only CDR3 DNA is held: 45 bases, read in frame from base 1. Remarks on this clonotype: Its antigen is still unknown. No much larger clonotype is one base removed from it; base qualities were not supplied.

The sequence was obtained from a human donor who had recovered from COVID-19. Sequencing was performed on CD4+ T cells from blood, cultured in vitro. This chain is built from TRBV24-1 and TRBJ2-3; TRBD2 agrees with 9 junctional bases. The DNA is TGTGCCACCAGTGATCTAGCGGGACTCACAGATACGCAGTATTTT. Translated, this is CATSDLAGLTDTQYF.